This TCR beta chain was captured by sequencing in a study of T cell repertoires in cytomegalovirus infection (dated by TCRdb to about 2019). Background for the entire study: Donor HLA type was relevant to the analysis, as public TCR beta signatures indicated carriage of CMV infection together with the matching HLA type. General conclusions and limits of the study: The ex vivo response was dominated by HLA-C-restricted CMV-specific TCR beta clonotypes, which also provided the single most frequent clonotype in two of eight donors. Carriers of CMV infection plus the relevant HLA type were discriminated by the cumulative frequency of public TCR beta family members in the study cohort and in an independent approximately 360-donor cohort.

Deletion took 1 base off V and 0 bases off J, with a span of 12 bases between the germline ends. The germline V gene (reference sequence) gives CDR1 as DFQATT and CDR2 as SNEGSKA. The CDR3 spans 15 residues, from the cysteine through the phenylalanine. Of the read, only the CDR3 DNA is kept; its 45 bases are in frame from base 1. Sequencing relied on an Illumina HiSeq 1500. TCRdb cleaned the public reads at Q25 with fastp, built clones with MiXCR and kept in-frame beta chains. Each entry is one CDR3 protein sequence, shown with its most common DNA and genes. The sample data list 200,000 to 300,000 distinct CDR3 sequences, and roughly 10% of these were observed just once. The top ten clones comprise approximately 15% of the sample. In regard to this clonotype: Its antigen is unknown. Within one base of it there is no much larger clone, and no base qualities were kept.

The chain joins TRBV20-1 to TRBJ1-1, with the D segment identity uncertain. The specimen was PBMCs. This TCR was sampled from a human donor in good health (CMV status not recorded). Some clones in this sample may be carry-over from other donors' samples. The bases read TGCAGTGCTAGAGCGATTGGGCAGATGAACACTGAAGCTTTCTTT. This gives the protein CSARAIGQMNTEAFF.